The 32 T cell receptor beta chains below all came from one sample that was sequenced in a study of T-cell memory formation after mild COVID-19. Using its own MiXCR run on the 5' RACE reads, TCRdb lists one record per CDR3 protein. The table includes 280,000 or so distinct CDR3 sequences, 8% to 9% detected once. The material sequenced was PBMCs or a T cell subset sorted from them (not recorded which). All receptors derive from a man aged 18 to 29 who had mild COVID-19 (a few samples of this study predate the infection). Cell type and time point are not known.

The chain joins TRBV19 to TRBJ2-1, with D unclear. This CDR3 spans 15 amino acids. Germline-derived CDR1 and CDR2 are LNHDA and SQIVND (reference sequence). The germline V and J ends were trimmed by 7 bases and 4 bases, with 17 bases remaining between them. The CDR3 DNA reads TGTGCCAGTACCACCACCCTCGGCAGATACAATGAGCAGTTCTTC. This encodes CASTTTLGRYNEQFF.

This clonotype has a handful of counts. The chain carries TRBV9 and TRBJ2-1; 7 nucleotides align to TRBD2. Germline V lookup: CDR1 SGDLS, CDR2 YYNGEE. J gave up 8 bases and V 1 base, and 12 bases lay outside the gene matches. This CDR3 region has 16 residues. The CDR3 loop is CASSVNDRGEGDEQFF. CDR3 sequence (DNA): TGTGCCAGCAGCGTAAATGACCGGGGGGAAGGGGATGAGCAGTTCTTC.

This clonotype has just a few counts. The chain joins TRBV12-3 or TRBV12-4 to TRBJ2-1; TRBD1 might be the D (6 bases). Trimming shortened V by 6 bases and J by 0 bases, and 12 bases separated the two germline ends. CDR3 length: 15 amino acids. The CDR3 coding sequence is TGTGCCAGCAGAGATACAGGGAGCTCCTACAATGAGCAGTTCTTC. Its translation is CASRDTGSSYNEQFF.

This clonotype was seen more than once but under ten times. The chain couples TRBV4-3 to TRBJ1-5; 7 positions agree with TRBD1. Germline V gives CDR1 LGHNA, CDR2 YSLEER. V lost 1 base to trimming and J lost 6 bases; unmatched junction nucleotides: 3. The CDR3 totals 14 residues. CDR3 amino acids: CASSQVGGGQPQHF. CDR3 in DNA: TGCGCCAGCAGCCAAGTAGGGGGCGGTCAGCCCCAGCATTTT.

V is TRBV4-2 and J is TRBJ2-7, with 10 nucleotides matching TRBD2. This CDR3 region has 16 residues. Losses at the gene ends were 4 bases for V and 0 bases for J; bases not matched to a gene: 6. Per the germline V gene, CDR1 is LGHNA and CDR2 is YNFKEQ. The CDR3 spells CASSLIAGGSSYEQYF. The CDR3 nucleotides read TGTGCCAGCAGCCTCATAGCGGGGGGAAGCTCCTACGAGCAGTACTTC.

The chain's CDR3 is CASRPSAWEIMNTEAFF. The CDR3 nucleotides read TGTGCCAGCAGACCTTCGGCGTGGGAAATAATGAACACTGAAGCTTTCTTT. The gene calls are TRBV12-3 or TRBV12-4 and TRBJ1-1; no firm D call. Trimming removed 6 bases from V and 0 bases from J, with 20 bases in between. The CDR3 sequence is 17 residues long.

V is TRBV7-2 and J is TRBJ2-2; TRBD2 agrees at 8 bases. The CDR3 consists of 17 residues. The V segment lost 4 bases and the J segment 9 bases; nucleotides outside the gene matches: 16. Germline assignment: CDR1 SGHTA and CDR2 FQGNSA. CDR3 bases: TGTGCCAGCAGCTCCATCTGGGGACTAGTCGGCCACCGGGAGCTGTTTTTT. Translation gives CASSSIWGLVGHRELFF.

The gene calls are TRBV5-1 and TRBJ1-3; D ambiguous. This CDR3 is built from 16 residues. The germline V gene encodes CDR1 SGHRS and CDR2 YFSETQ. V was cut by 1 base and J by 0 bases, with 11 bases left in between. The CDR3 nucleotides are TGCGCCAGCAGCTTGATTGGAGGAGACTCTGGAAACACCATATATTTT. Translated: CASSLIGGDSGNTIYF.

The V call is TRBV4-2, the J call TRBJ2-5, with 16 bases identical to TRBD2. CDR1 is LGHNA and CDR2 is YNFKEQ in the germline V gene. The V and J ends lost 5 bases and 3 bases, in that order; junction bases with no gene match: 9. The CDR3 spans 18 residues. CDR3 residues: CASSKEVGTSGGEETQYF. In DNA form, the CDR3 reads TGTGCCAGCAGCAAGGAAGTGGGGACTAGCGGGGGGGAAGAGACCCAGTACTTC.

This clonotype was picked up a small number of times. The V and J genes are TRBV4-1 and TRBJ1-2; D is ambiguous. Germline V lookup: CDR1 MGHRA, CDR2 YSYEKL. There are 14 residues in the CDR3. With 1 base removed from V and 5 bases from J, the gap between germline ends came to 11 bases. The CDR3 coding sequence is TGCGCCAGCAGCCAAGGCTCGGGCTCTTATGGCTACACCTTC. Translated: CASSQGSGSYGYTF.

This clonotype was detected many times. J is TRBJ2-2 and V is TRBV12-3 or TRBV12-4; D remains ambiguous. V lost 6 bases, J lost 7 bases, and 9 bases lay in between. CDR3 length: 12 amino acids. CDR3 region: CASRPLGGELFF. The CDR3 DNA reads TGTGCCAGCAGGCCCCTGGGCGGGGAGCTGTTTTTT.

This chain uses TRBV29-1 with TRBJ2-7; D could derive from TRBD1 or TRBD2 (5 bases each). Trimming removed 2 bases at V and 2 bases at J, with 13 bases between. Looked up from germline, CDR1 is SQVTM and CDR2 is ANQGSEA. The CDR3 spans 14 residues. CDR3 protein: CSVELGVETYEQYF. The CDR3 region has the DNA TGCAGCGTTGAACTGGGGGTAGAAACCTACGAGCAGTACTTC.

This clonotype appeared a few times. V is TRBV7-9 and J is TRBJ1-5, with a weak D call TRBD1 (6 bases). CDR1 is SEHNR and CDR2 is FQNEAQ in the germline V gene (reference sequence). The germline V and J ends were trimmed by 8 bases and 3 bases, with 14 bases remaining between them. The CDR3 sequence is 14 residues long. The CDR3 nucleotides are TGTGCCAGCGGTAGCGGACAGTACAATCAGCCCCAGCATTTT. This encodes CASGSGQYNQPQHF.

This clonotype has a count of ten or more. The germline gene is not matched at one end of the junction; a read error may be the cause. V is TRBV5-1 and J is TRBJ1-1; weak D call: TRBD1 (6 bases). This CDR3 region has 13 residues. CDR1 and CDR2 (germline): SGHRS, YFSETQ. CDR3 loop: CASSLGGGTEAFF. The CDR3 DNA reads TGTGCCAGCAGCTTAGGAGGGGGCACTGAAGCTTTCTTT.

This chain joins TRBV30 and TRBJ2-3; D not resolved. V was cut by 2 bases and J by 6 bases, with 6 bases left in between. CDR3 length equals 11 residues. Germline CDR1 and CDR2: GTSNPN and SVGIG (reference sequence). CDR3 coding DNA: TGTGCCTGGAGTATAACCGATACGCAGTATTTT. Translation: CAWSITDTQYF.

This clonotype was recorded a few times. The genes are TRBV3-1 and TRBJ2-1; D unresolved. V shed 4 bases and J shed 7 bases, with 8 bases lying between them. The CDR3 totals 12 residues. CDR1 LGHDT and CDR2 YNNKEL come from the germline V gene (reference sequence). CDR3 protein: CASSRAWNEQFF. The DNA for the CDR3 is TGTGCCAGCAGCCGCGCCTGGAATGAGCAGTTCTTC.

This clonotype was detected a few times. The CDR3 DNA follows: TGTGCCATCACTCCGGACTTATCTGGAAACACCATATATTTT. This encodes CAITPDLSGNTIYF. The rearrangement links TRBV10-3 to TRBJ1-3; D gene unclear. The germline V gene encodes CDR1 ENHRY and CDR2 SYGVKD. Trimming left V 7 bases short and J 1 base short, with 11 bases between. The CDR3 length is 14 residues.

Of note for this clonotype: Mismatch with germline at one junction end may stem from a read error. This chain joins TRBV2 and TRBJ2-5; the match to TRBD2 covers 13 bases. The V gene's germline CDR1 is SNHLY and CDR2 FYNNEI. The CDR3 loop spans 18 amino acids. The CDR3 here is CASREGTSGTRSPETQYF. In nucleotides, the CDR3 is TGTGCCAGCAGGGAAGGGACTAGCGGGACACGTTCGCCAGAGACCCAGTACTTC.

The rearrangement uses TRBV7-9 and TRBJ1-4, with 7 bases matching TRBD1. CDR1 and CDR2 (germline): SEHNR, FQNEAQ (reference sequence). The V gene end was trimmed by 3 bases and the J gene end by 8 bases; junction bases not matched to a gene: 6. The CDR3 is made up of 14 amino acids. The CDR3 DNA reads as TGTGCCAGCAGCTTCGGGGACAGAGGGGAAAAACTGTTTTTT. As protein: CASSFGDRGEKLFF.

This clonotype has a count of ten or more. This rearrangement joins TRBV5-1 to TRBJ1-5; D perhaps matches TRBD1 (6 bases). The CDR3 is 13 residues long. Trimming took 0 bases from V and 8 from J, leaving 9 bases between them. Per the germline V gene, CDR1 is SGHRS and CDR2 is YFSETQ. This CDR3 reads CASSLAAGEPQHF. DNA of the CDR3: TGCGCCAGCAGCTTGGCCGCAGGGGAGCCCCAGCATTTT.

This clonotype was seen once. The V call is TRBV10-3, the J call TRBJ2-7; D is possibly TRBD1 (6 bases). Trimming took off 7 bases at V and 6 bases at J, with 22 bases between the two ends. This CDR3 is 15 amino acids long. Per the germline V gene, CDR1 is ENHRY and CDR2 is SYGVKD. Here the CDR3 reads CAIIPQQGPPSEQYF. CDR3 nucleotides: TGTGCCATCATTCCCCAACAGGGCCCTCCGAGCGAGCAGTACTTC.

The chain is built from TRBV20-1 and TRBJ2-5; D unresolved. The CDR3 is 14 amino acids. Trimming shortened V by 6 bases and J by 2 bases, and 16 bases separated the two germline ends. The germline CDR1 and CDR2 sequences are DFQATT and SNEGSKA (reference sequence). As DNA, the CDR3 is TGCAGTGCCGCATTTGGAACCGTTCAAGAGACCCAGTACTTC. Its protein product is CSAAFGTVQETQYF.

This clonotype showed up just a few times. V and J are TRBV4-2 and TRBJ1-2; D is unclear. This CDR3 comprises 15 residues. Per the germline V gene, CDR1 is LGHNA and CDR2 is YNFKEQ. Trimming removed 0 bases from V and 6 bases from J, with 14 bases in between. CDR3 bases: TGTGCCAGCAGCCAAGATCCAGAGGGATGGGATGGCTACACCTTC. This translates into CASSQDPEGWDGYTF.

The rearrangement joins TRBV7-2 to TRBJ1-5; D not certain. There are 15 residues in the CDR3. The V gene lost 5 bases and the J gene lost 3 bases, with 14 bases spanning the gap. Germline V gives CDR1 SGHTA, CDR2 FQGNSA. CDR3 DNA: TGTGCCAGCAGCCCGGGCAGGACCTCCAATCAGCCCCAGCATTTT. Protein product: CASSPGRTSNQPQHF.

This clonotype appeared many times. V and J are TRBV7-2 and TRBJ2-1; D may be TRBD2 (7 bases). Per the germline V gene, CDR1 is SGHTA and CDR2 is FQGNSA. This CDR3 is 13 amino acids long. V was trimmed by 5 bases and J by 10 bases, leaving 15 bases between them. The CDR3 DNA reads TGTGCCAGCAGCCCCCGCACGGGGGGCGAGCAGTTCTTC. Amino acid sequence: CASSPRTGGEQFF.

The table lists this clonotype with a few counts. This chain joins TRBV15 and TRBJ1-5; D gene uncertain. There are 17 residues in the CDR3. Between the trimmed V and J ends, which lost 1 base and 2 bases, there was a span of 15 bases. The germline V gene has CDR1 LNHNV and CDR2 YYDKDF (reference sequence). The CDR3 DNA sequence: TGTGCCACCAGCAGAGTTAGGAAACCATCGGGCAATCAGCCCCAGCATTTT. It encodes CATSRVRKPSGNQPQHF.

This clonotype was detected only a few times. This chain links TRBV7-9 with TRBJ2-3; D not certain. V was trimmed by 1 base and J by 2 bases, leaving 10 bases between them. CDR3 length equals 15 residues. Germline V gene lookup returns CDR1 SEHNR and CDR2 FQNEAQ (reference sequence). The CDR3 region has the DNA TGTGCCAGCAGCTTAGGGCGACTGTTCACAGATACGCAGTATTTT. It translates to CASSLGRLFTDTQYF.

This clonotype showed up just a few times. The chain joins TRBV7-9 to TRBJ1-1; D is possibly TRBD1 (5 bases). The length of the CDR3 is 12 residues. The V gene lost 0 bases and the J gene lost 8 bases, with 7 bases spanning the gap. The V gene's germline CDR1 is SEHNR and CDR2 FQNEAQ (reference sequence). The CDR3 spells CASSLAGGEAFF. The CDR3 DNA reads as TGTGCCAGCAGCTTAGCGGGGGGAGAAGCTTTCTTT.

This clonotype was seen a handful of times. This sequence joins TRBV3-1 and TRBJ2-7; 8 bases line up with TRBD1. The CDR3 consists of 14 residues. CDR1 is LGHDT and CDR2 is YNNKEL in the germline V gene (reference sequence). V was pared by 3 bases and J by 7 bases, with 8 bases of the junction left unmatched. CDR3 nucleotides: TGTGCCAGCAGCCAGCCGGGACAGGTGGATGAGCAGTACTTC. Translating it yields CASSQPGQVDEQYF.

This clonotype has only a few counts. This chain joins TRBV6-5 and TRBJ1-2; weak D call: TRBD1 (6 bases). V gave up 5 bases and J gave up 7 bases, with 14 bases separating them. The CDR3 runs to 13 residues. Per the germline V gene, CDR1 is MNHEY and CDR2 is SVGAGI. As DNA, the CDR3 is TGTGCCAGCAGTAATACAGGGTTGGGTGGCTACACCTTC. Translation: CASSNTGLGGYTF.

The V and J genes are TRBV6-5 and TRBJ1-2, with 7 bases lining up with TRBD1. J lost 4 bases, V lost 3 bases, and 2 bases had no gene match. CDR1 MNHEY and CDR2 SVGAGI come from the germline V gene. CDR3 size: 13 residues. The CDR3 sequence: CASSYRDSYGYTF. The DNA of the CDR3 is TGTGCCAGCAGTTATAGGGACAGCTATGGCTACACCTTC.

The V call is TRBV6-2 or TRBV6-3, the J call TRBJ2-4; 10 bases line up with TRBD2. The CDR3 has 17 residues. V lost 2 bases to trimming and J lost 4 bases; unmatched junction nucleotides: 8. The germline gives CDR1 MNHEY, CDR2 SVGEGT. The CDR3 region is CASSYPPQRGGKNIQYF. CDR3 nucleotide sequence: TGTGCCAGCAGTTACCCCCCCCAGCGGGGGGGGAAAAACATTCAGTACTTC.